These 9 T cell receptor beta chains came from one sample sequenced in a study of Tregs in tolerant kidney transplant recipients. Generated by immunoSEQ multiplex PCR, the TCRdb table keeps only in-frame clones and is missing some. The sample lists 15,000 to 20,000 clones, roughly four fifths occurring once. Sequences were obtained from Tregs from blood. All receptors come from a human donor in good health.

The chain recombines TRBV10-3 with TRBJ1-1; D unclear. Trimming cost V 3 bases and J 1 base, with 9 bases left between them. CDR1 is ENHRY, CDR2 SYGVKD, per germline. The CDR3 has 14 amino acids. Here the CDR3 DNA reads TGTGCCATCAGTGACGGACGGCCGAACACTGAAGCTTTCTTT. Translating it yields CAISDGRPNTEAFF.

This clone was counted only a few times. The chain recombines TRBV20-1 with TRBJ1-1; D is undetermined. Trimming removed 6 bases at V and 3 bases at J, with 8 bases between. This CDR3 comprises 11 residues. Germline CDR1 and CDR2: DFQATT and SNEGSKA (reference sequence). This CDR3 reads CSATADTEAFF. CDR3 sequence (DNA): TGCAGTGCCACCGCTGACACTGAAGCTTTCTTT.

The chain has TRBV15 and TRBJ2-2; D remains ambiguous. Germline CDR1 and CDR2: LNHNV and YYDKDF (reference sequence). Trimming took 5 bases from V and 3 from J, leaving 16 bases between them. This CDR3 is 16 amino acids long. CDR3 loop: CATSERTNRYTGELFF. The CDR3 nucleotides are TGTGCCACCAGCGAACGGACGAATAGATACACCGGGGAGCTGTTTTTT. The full variable domain, rest sourced from reference TRBV15 and TRBJ2-2, is DAMVIQNPRYQVTQFGKPVTLSCSQTLNHNVMYWYQQKSSQAPKLLFHYYDKDFNNEADTPDNFQSRRPNTSFCFLDIRSPGLGDTAMYLCATSERTNRYTGELFFGEGSRLTVL.

The chain carries TRBV7-2 and TRBJ2-3; the D is unclear. The length of the CDR3 is 12 residues. Germline V gene data show CDR1 as SGHTA and CDR2 as FQGNSA. Trimming took 5 bases from V and 1 from J, leaving 4 bases between them. CDR3 DNA sequence: TGTGCCAGCAGCACCGGCACAGATACGCAGTATTTT. This codes for CASSTGTDTQYF.

The chain uses TRBV5-4 and TRBJ1-6; weak D call: TRBD1 (5 bases). Trimming left V 2 bases short and J 5 bases short, with 8 bases between. CDR3 length equals 14 residues. The germline V gene has CDR1 SGHNT and CDR2 YYREEE (reference sequence). The CDR3 spells CASSFDRDNSPLHF. CDR3 in DNA: TGTGCCAGCAGCTTTGACAGAGATAATTCACCCCTCCACTTT.

This clone was seen only a few times. This chain links TRBV6-1 with TRBJ2-7; 10 positions match TRBD2. Germline V lookup: CDR1 MNHNS, CDR2 SASEGT. V was pared by 8 bases and J by 7 bases, with 14 bases of the junction left unmatched. CDR3 length: 15 amino acids. The CDR3 spells CASGGAGLANREQYF. The CDR3 DNA reads as TGTGCCAGCGGGGGGGCGGGACTAGCGAACCGGGAGCAGTACTTC.

This chain connects TRBV11-2 to TRBJ2-7; D gene ambiguous. CDR1 SGHAT and CDR2 FQNNGV come from the germline V gene. V lost 4 bases and J lost 4, with 5 bases in between. The CDR3 covers 11 residues. CDR3 residues: CASSWLYEQYF. The CDR3 DNA is TGTGCCAGCAGCTGGTTATACGAGCAGTACTTC. Full variable domain (outside the CDR3, taken from reference TRBV11-2 and TRBJ2-7): EAGVAQSPRYKIIEKRQSVAFWCNPISGHATLYWYQQILGQGPKLLIQFQNNGVVDDSQLPKDRFSAERLKGVDSTLKIQPAKLEDSAVYLCASSWLYEQYFGPGTRLTVT.

The V and J genes are TRBV18 and TRBJ1-1; no clear D gene. The germline gives CDR1 KGHSH, CDR2 LQKENI. The germline V and J ends were trimmed by 4 bases and 0 bases, with 6 bases remaining between them. The CDR3 is 13 amino acids. The CDR3 here is CASSQNLNTEAFF. The CDR3 region has the DNA TGTGCCAGCTCACAAAACCTGAACACTGAAGCTTTCTTT. The entire variable domain, with the rest obtained from reference TRBV18 and TRBJ1-1, is as follows: NAGVMQNPRHLVRRRGQEARLRCSPMKGHSHVYWYRQLPEEGLKFMVYLQKENIIDESGMPKERFSAEFPKEGPSILRIQQVVRGDSAAYFCASSQNLNTEAFFGQGTRLTVV.

The chain is built from TRBV9 and TRBJ2-7, with 10 positions matching TRBD1. Germline V CDR1 and CDR2: SGDLS, YYNGEE. Losses at the gene ends were 0 bases for V and 4 bases for J; bases not matched to a gene: 4. CDR3 length: 15 residues. Here the CDR3 reads CASSVDGTGVYEQYF. The CDR3 region has the DNA TGTGCCAGCAGCGTAGATGGGACAGGGGTATACGAGCAGTACTTC.